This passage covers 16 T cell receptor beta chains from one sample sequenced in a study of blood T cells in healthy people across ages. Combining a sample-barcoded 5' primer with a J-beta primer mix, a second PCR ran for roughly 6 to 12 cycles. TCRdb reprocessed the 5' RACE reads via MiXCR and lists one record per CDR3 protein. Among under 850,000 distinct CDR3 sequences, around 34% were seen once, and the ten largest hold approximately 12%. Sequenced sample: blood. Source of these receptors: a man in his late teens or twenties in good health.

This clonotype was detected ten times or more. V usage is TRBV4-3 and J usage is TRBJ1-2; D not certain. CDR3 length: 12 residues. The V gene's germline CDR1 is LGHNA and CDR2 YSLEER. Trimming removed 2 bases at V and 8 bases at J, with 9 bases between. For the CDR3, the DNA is TGCGCCAGCAGCCAAAGGAACAAGGGCTACACCTTC. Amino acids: CASSQRNKGYTF.

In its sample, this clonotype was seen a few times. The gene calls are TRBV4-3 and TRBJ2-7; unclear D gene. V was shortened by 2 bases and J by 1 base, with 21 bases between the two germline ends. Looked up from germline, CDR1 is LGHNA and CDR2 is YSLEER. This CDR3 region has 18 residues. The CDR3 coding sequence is TGCGCCAGCAGCCAAAGACTTGCCGCTGGTACAATATCCTACGAGCAGTACTTC. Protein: CASSQRLAAGTISYEQYF.

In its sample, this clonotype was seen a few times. Written as DNA, the CDR3 is TGCGCCAGCAGCCAAGCCTCCGTTCGTGGGACAGGGGGAAACATTCAGTACTTC. Residues: CASSQASVRGTGGNIQYF. The chain is built from TRBV4-3 and TRBJ2-4, with TRBD1 identical over 11 bases. The CDR3 totals 18 residues. Germline V gene data show CDR1 as LGHNA and CDR2 as YSLEER. With V trimmed by 1 base and J by 6 bases, 11 bases remained unmatched.

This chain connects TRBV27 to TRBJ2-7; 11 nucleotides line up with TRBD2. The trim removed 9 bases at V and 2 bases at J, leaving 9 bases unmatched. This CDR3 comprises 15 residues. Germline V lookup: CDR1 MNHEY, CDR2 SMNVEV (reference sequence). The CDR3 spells CASKKSTSGAYEQYF. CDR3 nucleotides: TGTGCCAGTAAAAAATCGACTAGCGGGGCCTACGAGCAGTACTTC.

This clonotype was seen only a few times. CDR3 in DNA: TGTGCCAGCAGCCCCTCTCGGGGGTATCAGCCCCAGCATTTT. Translation: CASSPSRGYQPQHF. The chain combines TRBV7-2 with TRBJ1-5, with a possible D match to TRBD1 (5 bases). CDR3 size: 14 residues. Germline values: CDR1 SGHTA, CDR2 FQGNSA. With 5 bases removed from V and 5 bases from J, the gap between germline ends came to 13 bases. The whole variable domain, remainder taken from reference TRBV7-2 and TRBJ1-5, is GAGVSQSPSNKVTEKGKDVELRCDPISGHTALYWYRQSLGQGLEFLIYFQGNSAPDKSGLPSDRFSAERTGGSVSTLTIQRTQQEDSAVYLCASSPSRGYQPQHFGDGTRLSIL.

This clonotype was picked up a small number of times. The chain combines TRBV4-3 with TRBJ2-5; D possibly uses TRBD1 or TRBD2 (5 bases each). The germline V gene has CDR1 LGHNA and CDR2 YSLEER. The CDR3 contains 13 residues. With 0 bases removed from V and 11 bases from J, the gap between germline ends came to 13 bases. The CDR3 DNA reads TGCGCCAGCAGCCAAGACGGGGCCTCGAAGCAGTACTTC. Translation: CASSQDGASKQYF.

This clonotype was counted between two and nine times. Here the CDR3 reads CASSATWEPSGGYTF. As DNA, the CDR3 is TGCGCCAGCAGCGCCACGTGGGAGCCAAGCGGGGGCTACACCTTC. The chain couples TRBV4-3 to TRBJ1-2; no reliable D call. The CDR3 contains 15 residues. V was trimmed by 5 bases and J by 8 bases, leaving 21 bases between them. Per germline, CDR1 LGHNA and CDR2 YSLEER.

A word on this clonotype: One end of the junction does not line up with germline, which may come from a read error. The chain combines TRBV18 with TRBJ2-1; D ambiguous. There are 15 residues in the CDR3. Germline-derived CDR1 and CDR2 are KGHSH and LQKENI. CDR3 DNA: TGTGCCAGTTCACCGGAACTGGCGGCCTACAATGAGCAGTTCTTC. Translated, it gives CASSPELAAYNEQFF.

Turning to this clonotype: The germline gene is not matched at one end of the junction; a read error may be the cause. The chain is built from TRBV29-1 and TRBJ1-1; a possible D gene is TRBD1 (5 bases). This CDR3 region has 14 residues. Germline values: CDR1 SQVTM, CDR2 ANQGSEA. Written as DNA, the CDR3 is TGCAGCGTTGACTGGGACCGTATGAACGCTGAAGCTTTCTTT. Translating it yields CSVDWDRMNAEAFF.

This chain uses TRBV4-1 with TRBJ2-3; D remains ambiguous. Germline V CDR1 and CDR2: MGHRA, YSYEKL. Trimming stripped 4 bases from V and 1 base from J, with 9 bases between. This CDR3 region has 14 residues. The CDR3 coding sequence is TGCGCCAGCAGCCGCGCCGCGGGCACAGATACGCAGTATTTT. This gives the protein CASSRAAGTDTQYF.

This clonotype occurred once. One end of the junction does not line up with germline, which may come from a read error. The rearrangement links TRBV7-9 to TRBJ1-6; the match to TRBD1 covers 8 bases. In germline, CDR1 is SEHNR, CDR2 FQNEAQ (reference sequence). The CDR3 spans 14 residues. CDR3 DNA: TGTGCCCGCAGCTTAGGACAGGGTGGCTCACCCCTCCACTTT. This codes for CARSLGQGGSPLHF.

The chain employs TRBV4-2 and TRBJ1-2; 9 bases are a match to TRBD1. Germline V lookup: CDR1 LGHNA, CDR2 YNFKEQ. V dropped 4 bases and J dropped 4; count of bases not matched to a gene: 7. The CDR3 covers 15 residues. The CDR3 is CASSRETGGGYGYTF. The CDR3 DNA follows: TGTGCCAGCAGCCGAGAAACAGGGGGCGGCTATGGCTACACCTTC.

The CDR3 coding sequence is TGCGCCAGCAGCCAAGATCGCTCGACATATCCTAACTATGGCTACACCTTC. It is translated as CASSQDRSTYPNYGYTF. The chain couples TRBV4-3 to TRBJ1-2; unclear D gene. The CDR3 sequence is 17 residues long. Trimming took off 0 bases at V and 0 bases at J, with 14 bases between the two ends. Germline V gene data show CDR1 as LGHNA and CDR2 as YSLEER.

The CDR3 DNA sequence: TGTGCCAGCAGTTCGCGACAGGGGGCTACTGGGGCCAACGTCCTGACTTTC. Its protein is CASSSRQGATGANVLTF. The V call is TRBV27, the J call TRBJ2-6; 10 nucleotides match TRBD1. CDR3 length: 17 amino acids. The V and J ends lost 4 bases and 2 bases, in that order; junction bases with no gene match: 5. CDR1 MNHEY and CDR2 SMNVEV come from the germline V gene (reference sequence). Looking up the rest from reference TRBV27 and TRBJ2-6 gives the full variable domain: EAQVTQNPRYLITVTGKKLTVTCSQNMNHEYMSWYRQDPGLGLRQIYYSMNVEVTDKGDVPEGYKVSRKEKRNFPLILESPSPNQTSLYFCASSSRQGATGANVLTFGAGSRLTVL.

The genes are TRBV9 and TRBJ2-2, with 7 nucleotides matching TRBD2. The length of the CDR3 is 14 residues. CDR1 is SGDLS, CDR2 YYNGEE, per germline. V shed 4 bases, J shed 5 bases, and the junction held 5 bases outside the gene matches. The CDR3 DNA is TGTGCCAGCAGCAGGGGAGGGAAGACCGGGGAGCTGTTTTTT. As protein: CASSRGGKTGELFF.

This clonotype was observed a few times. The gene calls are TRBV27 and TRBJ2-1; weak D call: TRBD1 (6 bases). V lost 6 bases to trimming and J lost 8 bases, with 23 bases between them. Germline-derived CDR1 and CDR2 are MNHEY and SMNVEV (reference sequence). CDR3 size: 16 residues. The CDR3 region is CASSRINRVGSYEQFF. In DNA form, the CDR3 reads TGTGCCAGCAGCCGAATAAACAGGGTCGGTTCCTATGAGCAGTTCTTC.